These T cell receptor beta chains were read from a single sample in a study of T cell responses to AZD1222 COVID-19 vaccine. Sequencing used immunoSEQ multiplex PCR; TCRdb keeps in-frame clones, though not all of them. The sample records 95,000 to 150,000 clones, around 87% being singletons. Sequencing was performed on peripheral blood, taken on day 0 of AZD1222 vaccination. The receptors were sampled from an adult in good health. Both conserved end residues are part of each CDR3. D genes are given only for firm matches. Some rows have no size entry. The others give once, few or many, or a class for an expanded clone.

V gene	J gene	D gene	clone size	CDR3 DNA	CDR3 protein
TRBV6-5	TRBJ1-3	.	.	TGTGCCAGCAGTTCGGGGGTATCTGGAAACACCATATATTTT	CASSSGVSGNTIYF
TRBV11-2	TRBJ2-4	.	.	TGTGCCAGCAGCTTAAGGGGGGCCAAAAACATTCAGTACTTC	CASSLRGAKNIQYF
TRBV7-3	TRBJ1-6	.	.	TGTGCCAGCAGCTTCGGAGCTTCACCCCTCCACTTT	CASSFGASPLHF
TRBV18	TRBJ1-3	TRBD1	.	TGTGCCAGCTCACCCAAAGAAACGGGACAGGGAAACACCATATATTTT	CASSPKETGQGNTIYF
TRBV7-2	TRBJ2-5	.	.	TGTGCCAGCAGCGTAAACCAAGAGACCCAGTACTTC	CASSVNQETQYF
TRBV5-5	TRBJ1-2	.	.	TGTGCCAGCAGCTTGCTGGACCACCGGCGGGGCTACACCTTC	CASSLLDHRRGYTF
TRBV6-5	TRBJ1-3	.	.	TGTGCCAGCAGTCTCCAACGGGCTGGAAACACCATATATTTT	CASSLQRAGNTIYF
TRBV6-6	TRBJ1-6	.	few	TGTGCCAGCAGTTACTACAATAATTCACCCCTCCACTTT	CASSYYNNSPLHF
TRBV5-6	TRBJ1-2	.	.	TGTGCCAGCAGCTTTCAGGGAGACGTTGTCTACACCTTC	CASSFQGDVVYTF
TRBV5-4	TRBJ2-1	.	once	TGTGCCAGCAGCTTGGGAGTCCGAAACAATGAGCAGTTCTTC	CASSLGVRNNEQFF
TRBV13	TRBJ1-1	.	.	TGTGCCAGCAGCTTACGGAACGTAGACGCTGAAGCTTTCTTT	CASSLRNVDAEAFF